The clone carrying this T cell receptor (beta chain) showed up just once. Its antigen is still unknown. Trimming removed 5 bases from V and 2 bases from J, with 19 bases in between. This CDR3 region has 16 residues. Looked up from germline, CDR1 is MDHEN and CDR2 is SYDVKM. The record originates from a study of T-cell reconstitution after alpha-beta-depleted transplantation in children. General observations from the study: The authors attributed T-cell counts and diversity one year after transplant mostly to newly produced T cells. Reportedly, only several hundred clones from non-depleted graft cells drove alpha-beta T-cell counts at about two months. Surviving recipient T cells and thymic progenitors produced the high day-60 TCRbeta diversity seen in some patients.

Unique molecular identifiers tagged the TCRbeta library. TCRdb analysed the PCR reads with MiXCR anew, one entry per CDR3 protein. This sample has hundreds of thousands of distinct CDR3 sequences, with 13% found just once. The sequences come from PBMCs, collected before TCRalphabeta/CD19-depleted stem cell transplant. The receptor was derived from a girl aged 2 to 9 with congenital amegakaryocytic thrombocytopenia, due to receive a stem cell transplant. V usage is TRBV28 and J usage is TRBJ2-7; perhaps TRBD1 as D (8 bases). The CDR3 region has the DNA TGTGCCAGCAGTGCAGACAGGGGAGGGGTCCCCTACGAGCAGTACTTC. Amino acid sequence: CASSADRGGVPYEQYF.